These T cell receptor beta chains were read from a single sample in a study of blood T cell repertoires in COVID-19. Produced via immunoSEQ multiplex PCR; TCRdb's table is partial and in-frame only. The sample contains over 75,000 clones, 80% of which appear only once. The sequenced material came from peripheral blood. The receptor set was obtained from a man aged 50-59 years who had recovered from COVID-19. The CDR3 runs from the conserved cysteine through the conserved F or W. D genes are given only for firm matches. Clone size is not always given. Where it is, it says once, few, many or a class for expanded clones.

v_call,j_call,clone_size,d_call,cdr3_aa,cdr3_nt
TRBV7-3,TRBJ1-1,.,.,CASSPGAIGEAEAFF,TGTGCCAGCAGCCCAGGGGCCATAGGTGAGGCTGAAGCTTTCTTT
TRBV6-6,TRBJ2-7,.,.,CASSYRASLDEQYF,TGTGCCAGCAGTTACCGCGCCAGCCTAGACGAGCAGTACTTC
TRBV6-5,TRBJ2-3,once,.,CASSYRTLADTQYF,TGTGCCAGCAGTTACCGGACCCTAGCGGATACGCAGTATTTT
TRBV12-3/TRBV12-4,TRBJ2-5,.,.,CASGAGARETQYF,TGTGCCAGCGGGGCTGGGGCACGGGAGACCCAGTACTTC
TRBV10-1,TRBJ2-6,.,.,CASSESIGGNVLTF,TGCGCCAGCAGTGAGTCGATAGGGGGCAACGTCCTGACTTTC
TRBV7-9,TRBJ1-2,.,TRBD1,CASSLADLGRGRLGYTF,TGTGCCAGCAGCTTAGCAGATCTCGGCAGGGGGCGCTTGGGCTACACCTTC
TRBV24-1,TRBJ2-1,.,TRBD2,CATSDSPGTSGGEQFF,TGTGCCACCAGTGATTCACCCGGGACTAGCGGGGGAGAGCAGTTCTTC
TRBV6-7,TRBJ1-2,.,.,CASSSTGRTEHNYGYTF,TGTGCCAGCAGCAGTACCGGTCGGACAGAACATAACTATGGCTACACCTTC
TRBV20-1,TRBJ2-1,.,TRBD1,CSASLGQGAGNEQFF,TGCAGTGCTAGTTTAGGGCAGGGGGCTGGAAATGAGCAGTTCTTC
TRBV7-9,TRBJ2-1,medium-sized,.,CASRRNNEQFF,TGTGCCAGCAGGCGGAACAATGAGCAGTTCTTC
TRBV5-1,TRBJ2-7,once,TRBD2,CASSLVSGGSFYEQYF,TGCGCCAGCAGCTTAGTATCGGGAGGATCCTTCTACGAGCAGTACTTC
TRBV6-5,TRBJ2-7,.,TRBD2,CASSYLAGVGEQYF,TGTGCCAGCAGTTACTTAGCGGGAGTGGGGGAGCAGTACTTC
TRBV29-1,TRBJ1-2,.,TRBD1,CSVVTGEGYTF,TGCAGCGTAGTCACAGGGGAGGGCTACACCTTC
TRBV6-5,TRBJ2-5,few,.,CASRPGLTLETQYF,TGTGCCAGCAGACCCGGACTTACCCTGGAGACCCAGTACTTC
TRBV6-5,TRBJ2-6,.,.,CASSYQVGGANVLTF,TGTGCCAGCAGTTACCAGGTCGGTGGGGCCAACGTCCTGACTTTC
TRBV12-5,TRBJ2-7,.,TRBD2,CASGSRTSGSISEWQYF,TGTGCTAGTGGTTCTAGGACTAGCGGTAGTATAAGTGAATGGCAGTACTTC
TRBV7-9,TRBJ2-7,few,.,CASSLQGYEQYF,TGTGCCAGCAGCTTACAGGGCTACGAGCAGTACTTC
TRBV9,TRBJ1-2,.,TRBD1,CASSPGQGVIYGYTF,TGTGCCAGCAGCCCGGGACAGGGGGTCATCTATGGCTACACCTTC
TRBV10-3,TRBJ1-3,.,TRBD1,CAISEGQGIGNTIYF,TGTGCCATCAGTGAGGGACAGGGGATCGGAAACACCATATATTTT
TRBV19,TRBJ2-3,few,TRBD1,CASSSGQGDTDTQYF,TGTGCCAGTAGTTCCGGACAGGGGGACACAGATACGCAGTATTTT
TRBV11-2,TRBJ1-1,.,.,CASIKGLNTEAFF,TGTGCCAGCATAAAGGGGCTGAACACTGAAGCTTTCTTT
TRBV6-5,TRBJ2-7,.,TRBD1,CASSRRGTYEQYF,TGTGCCAGCAGTCGCAGGGGGACCTACGAGCAGTACTTC
TRBV7-9,TRBJ2-7,few,TRBD1,CASSPGTGGGEQYF,TGTGCCAGCAGCCCCGGGACAGGGGGTGGCGAGCAGTACTTC
TRBV21-1,TRBJ1-5,.,.,CASSPKGQGPQPQHF,TGTGCCAGCTCCCCAAAGGGGCAGGGGCCTCAGCCCCAGCATTTT
TRBV2,TRBJ2-3,many,.,CASSDWVVAGSTDTQYF,TGTGCCAGCAGTGATTGGGTAGTGGCAGGGAGCACAGATACGCAGTATTTT
TRBV7-2,TRBJ1-2,.,TRBD1,CASSSGQWGGYTF,TGTGCCAGCAGCTCGGGACAGTGGGGTGGCTACACCTTC
TRBV5-1,TRBJ2-3,.,.,CASSLRGSPADTQYF,TGCGCCAGCAGCTTGCGGGGATCCCCGGCAGATACGCAGTATTTT
TRBV7-2,TRBJ2-1,.,TRBD2,CASSLVLAGQLSYNEQFF,TGTGCCAGCAGCTTAGTGCTAGCGGGACAACTTTCCTACAATGAGCAGTTCTTC
TRBV5-1,TRBJ1-2,.,TRBD1,CASSPWRGTGYGYTF,TGCGCCAGCAGCCCCTGGAGGGGGACAGGGTATGGCTACACCTTC
TRBV19,TRBJ2-5,.,TRBD2,CASSRTSGLKTQYF,TGTGCCAGTAGTAGAACTAGCGGTCTGAAGACCCAGTACTTC
TRBV27,TRBJ2-3,.,TRBD1,CASSATGIGYGTDTQYF,TGTGCCAGCAGTGCGACAGGGATCGGTTATGGCACAGATACGCAGTATTTT
TRBV9,TRBJ2-7,.,TRBD2,CASSPLGGGNEQYF,TGTGCCAGCAGCCCTCTCGGGGGGGGGAACGAGCAGTACTTC